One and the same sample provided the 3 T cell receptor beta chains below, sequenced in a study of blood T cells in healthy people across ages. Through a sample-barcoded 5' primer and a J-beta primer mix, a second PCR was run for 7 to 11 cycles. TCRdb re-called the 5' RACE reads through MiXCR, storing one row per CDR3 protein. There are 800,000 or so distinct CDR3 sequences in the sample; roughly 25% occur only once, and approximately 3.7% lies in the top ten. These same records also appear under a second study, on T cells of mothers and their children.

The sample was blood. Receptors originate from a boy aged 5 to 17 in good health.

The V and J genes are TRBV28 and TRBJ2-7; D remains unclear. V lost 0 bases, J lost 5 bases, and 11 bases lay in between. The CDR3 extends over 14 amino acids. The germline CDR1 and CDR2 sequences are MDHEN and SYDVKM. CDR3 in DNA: TGTGCCAGCAGTTTATGGGTCGGTAGCAACGAGCAGTACTTC. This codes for CASSLWVGSNEQYF.

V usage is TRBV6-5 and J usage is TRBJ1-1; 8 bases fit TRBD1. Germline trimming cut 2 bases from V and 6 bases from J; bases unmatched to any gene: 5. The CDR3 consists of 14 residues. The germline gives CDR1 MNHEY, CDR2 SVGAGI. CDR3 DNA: TGTGCCAGCAGTTACGGATCGACAGGGGCTGAAGCTTTCTTT. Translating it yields CASSYGSTGAEAFF.

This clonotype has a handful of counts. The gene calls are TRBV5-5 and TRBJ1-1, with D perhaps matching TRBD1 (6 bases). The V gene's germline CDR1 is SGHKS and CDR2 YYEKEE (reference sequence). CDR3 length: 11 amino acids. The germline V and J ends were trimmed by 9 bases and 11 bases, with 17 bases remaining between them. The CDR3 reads CATSIPGVAFF. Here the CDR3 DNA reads TGTGCCACCTCAATCCCAGGGGTCGCTTTCTTT.